The present T cell receptor (beta chain) was sequenced within a study of PD-1 blockade in classical Hodgkin lymphoma. Details on this clone: The antigen is unknown.

Findings and limits, study-wide: In newly diagnosed patients, baseline TCR diversity was reportedly below that of healthy donors. Patients with a complete response exhibited baseline diversity comparable to newly diagnosed patients.

Patients all relapsed after autologous stem cell transplantation, and there was variation in brentuximab vedotin exposure. This CDR3 has 14 residues. Trimming took off 4 bases at V and 1 base at J, with 10 bases between the two ends. In germline, CDR1 is SGHTA, CDR2 FQGNSA. Assay: immunoSEQ multiplex PCR; the TCRdb copy retains only in-frame clones and omits some. The sample includes nearly 100,000 clones, roughly 84% of them seen just once. The sample consisted of peripheral blood mononuclear cells (PBMCs), taken at baseline. J is TRBJ1-1 and V is TRBV7-2; D is ambiguous. The TCR originated in a human donor with classical Hodgkin lymphoma. CDR3 amino acids: CASSSLDGNTEAFF. The CDR3, as DNA: TGTGCCAGCAGCTCTCTGGACGGGAACACTGAAGCTTTCTTT.